Listed here are 19 T cell receptor beta chains from one sample, sequenced in a study of T cell clones after liver transplantation. Here immunoSEQ multiplex PCR was the method, and the copy in TCRdb shows in-frame clones only, minus some. The sample includes around 97,000 clones, around four fifths of them seen just once. The input for sequencing was CD4+ T cells from blood, taken around 48 months after liver transplant. These receptors were obtained from a human patient who received a liver transplant. The graft donor may have given rise to some T cells.

This chain joins TRBV2 and TRBJ1-5, with 8 bases fitting TRBD1. Germline CDR1 is SNHLY and CDR2 is FYNNEI. The CDR3 has 14 residues. V lost 4 bases, J lost 7 bases, and 6 bases stayed unmatched. CDR3 protein: CASSADRVEQPQHF. In DNA form, the CDR3 reads TGTGCCAGCAGTGCGGACAGGGTTGAGCAGCCCCAGCATTTT.

The gene calls are TRBV6-5 and TRBJ1-1; possibly TRBD1 for D (5 bases). The CDR3 is 14 amino acids. Germline V gives CDR1 MNHEY, CDR2 SVGAGI. V lost 0 bases and J 3 bases, leaving 8 bases between the germline ends. The CDR3 DNA follows: TGTGCCAGCAGTTACTCGATGGGGGACACTGAAGCTTTCTTT. Protein sequence: CASSYSMGDTEAFF.

The chain couples TRBV27 to TRBJ2-4; D possibly uses TRBD1 or TRBD2 (5 bases each). In germline, CDR1 is MNHEY, CDR2 SMNVEV (reference sequence). This CDR3 spans 15 amino acids. Trimming left V 2 bases short and J 5 bases short, with 13 bases between. As DNA, the CDR3 is TGTGCCAGCAGTTTAGAGGGGAGACTACAAAACATTCAGTACTTC. Translation: CASSLEGRLQNIQYF.

The chain joins TRBV5-3 to TRBJ2-2, with 7 bases identical to TRBD1. TRBV5-3 is known as an ORF, though its function is uncertain. This CDR3 comprises 15 residues. With 3 bases clipped from V and 1 base from J, the junction kept 3 bases outside the gene matches. CDR3 amino acids: CARSSRTGNTGELFF. DNA of the CDR3: TGTGCCAGAAGCTCCCGGACAGGGAACACCGGGGAGCTGTTTTTT.

The V call is TRBV27, the J call TRBJ1-4, with a tentative D call TRBD1 (5 bases). V dropped 1 base and J dropped 5 bases, with 8 bases sitting between them. The CDR3 sequence is 14 residues long. Germline V gives CDR1 MNHEY, CDR2 SMNVEV (reference sequence). CDR3 residues: CASSLLGLNEKLFF. The DNA of the CDR3 is TGTGCCAGCAGTTTATTGGGGCTGAATGAAAAACTGTTTTTT.

The chain has TRBV10-3 and TRBJ2-5; TRBD1 aligns across 9 bases. There are 16 residues in the CDR3. Looked up from germline, CDR1 is ENHRY and CDR2 is SYGVKD. V shed 2 bases, J shed 2 bases, and the junction held 6 bases outside the gene matches. CDR3 in DNA: TGTGCCATCAGTGAGGCCGGGACAGGGAAACAAGAGACCCAGTACTTC. This gives the protein CAISEAGTGKQETQYF.

V usage is TRBV2 and J usage is TRBJ1-5; TRBD1 matches at 7 bases. The CDR3 is 15 amino acids. In germline, CDR1 is SNHLY, CDR2 FYNNEI. Trimming at V came to 2 bases and at J to 8 bases, leaving 9 bases not matched to a gene. CDR3 in amino acids: CASSEMGQRWEPQHF. DNA for the CDR3: TGTGCCAGCAGTGAAATGGGACAGCGATGGGAGCCCCAGCATTTT. The full variable domain, its missing parts supplied by reference TRBV2 and TRBJ1-5, is EPEVTQTPSHQVTQMGQEVILRCVPISNHLYFYWYRQILGQKVEFLVSFYNNEISEKSEIFDDQFSVERPDGSNFTLKIRSTKLEDSAMYFCASSEMGQRWEPQHFGDGTRLSIL.

This chain connects TRBV6-5 to TRBJ2-1; D perhaps matches TRBD2 (5 bases). CDR1 and CDR2 from the germline V gene are MNHEY and SVGAGI. CDR3 length: 15 residues. V dropped 5 bases and J dropped 3 bases, with 14 bases sitting between them. DNA for the CDR3: TGTGCCAGCAGTCCCTCGCTAGCTAGCTACAATGAGCAGTTCTTC. This codes for CASSPSLASYNEQFF.

The genes are TRBV30 and TRBJ2-1; D perhaps matches TRBD2 (6 bases). CDR3 length: 13 residues. Germline V lookup: CDR1 GTSNPN, CDR2 SVGIG (reference sequence). The V gene lost 4 bases and the J gene lost 6 bases, with 13 bases spanning the gap. CDR3 sequence: CAWNTLGGNEQFF. In DNA form, the CDR3 reads TGTGCCTGGAACACCTTGGGGGGCAATGAGCAGTTCTTC.

The rearrangement joins TRBV7-2 to TRBJ1-5; D gene ambiguous. Deletions cut 5 bases from V and 2 bases from J, with 13 bases between. This CDR3 region has 15 residues. The germline gives CDR1 SGHTA, CDR2 FQGNSA. The CDR3 loop is CASSPNPRGNQPQHF. The CDR3 DNA reads as TGTGCCAGCAGCCCAAATCCGAGGGGCAATCAGCCCCAGCATTTT.

The chain joins TRBV5-1 to TRBJ1-4; a weak D match, TRBD1 (5 bases). V dropped 4 bases and J dropped 6 bases, with 7 bases sitting between them. The CDR3 length is 12 residues. Germline values: CDR1 SGHRS, CDR2 YFSETQ. The CDR3 here is CASSGADEKLFF. CDR3 DNA: TGCGCCAGCAGCGGGGCGGATGAAAAACTGTTTTTT. Based on the CDR3 plus reference TRBV5-1 and TRBJ1-4, the full variable domain is KAGVTQTPRYLIKTRGQQVTLSCSPISGHRSVSWYQQTPGQGLQFLFEYFSETQRNKGNFPGRFSGRQFSNSRSEMNVSTLELGDSALYLCASSGADEKLFFGSGTQLSVL.

V is TRBV2 and J is TRBJ1-2; no definite D call. V lost 2 bases, J lost 2 bases, and 9 bases lay in between. In germline, CDR1 is SNHLY, CDR2 FYNNEI. The CDR3 runs to 14 residues. The CDR3, as DNA: TGTGCCAGCAGTGAAAGTGGCCTCAACTATGGCTACACCTTC. As protein: CASSESGLNYGYTF.

The table lists this clone with a few counts. CDR3 sequence: CASSPPRGGGRTDTQYF. CDR3 nucleotides: TGTGCCAGCTCCCCCCCTCGTGGGGGAGGTAGGACAGATACGCAGTATTTT. The gene calls are TRBV18 and TRBJ2-3, with D tentatively TRBD2 (6 bases). The CDR3 extends over 17 amino acids. Germline loops: CDR1 KGHSH, CDR2 LQKENI. Deletions cut 6 bases from V and 3 bases from J, with 22 bases between.

The chain has TRBV11-3 and TRBJ1-1; 8 bases are a match to TRBD1. The V segment lost 5 bases and the J segment 1 base; nucleotides outside the gene matches: 9. This CDR3 has 16 amino acids. Germline CDR1 reads SGHNT; CDR2 reads YENEEA. CDR3 in amino acids: CASSRKTGTGNTEAFF. CDR3 sequence (DNA): TGTGCCAGCAGCCGAAAGACGGGGACAGGGAACACTGAAGCTTTCTTT.

This chain joins TRBV6-6 and TRBJ1-1; D gene unclear. The CDR3 spans 13 residues. V lost 3 bases and J 4 bases, leaving 9 bases between the germline ends. Germline V gene lookup returns CDR1 MNHNY and CDR2 SVGAGI (reference sequence). CDR3 nucleotides: TGTGCCAGCAGTTATCCATCGGGCACTGAAGCTTTCTTT. Translated: CASSYPSGTEAFF.

V and J are TRBV5-1 and TRBJ2-3; D not certain. V shed 4 bases and J shed 1 base, with 13 bases lying between them. This CDR3 is 15 amino acids long. CDR1 is SGHRS and CDR2 is YFSETQ in the germline V gene. The CDR3 DNA sequence: TGCGCCAGCAGCCCGAAGGGATTCGGCACAGATACGCAGTATTTT. Its translation is CASSPKGFGTDTQYF.

The rearrangement joins TRBV7-3 to TRBJ1-6, with D possibly matching TRBD1 (5 bases). The CDR3 runs 15 residues. Trimming removed 2 bases at V and 9 bases at J, with 14 bases between. CDR1 is SGHTA, CDR2 FQGTGA, per germline. DNA for the CDR3: TGTGCCAGCAGCTTAGTACAGGTTTTGAGTTCACCCCTCCACTTT. It translates to CASSLVQVLSSPLHF. The full variable domain, rest sourced from reference TRBV7-3 and TRBJ1-6, is GAGVSQTPSNKVTEKGKYVELRCDPISGHTALYWYRQSLGQGPEFLIYFQGTGAADDSGLPNDRFFAVRPEGSVSTLKIQRTERGDSAVYLCASSLVQVLSSPLHFGNGTRLTVT.

V gene TRBV18 combines with J gene TRBJ2-7; 7 nucleotides match TRBD2. V shed 6 bases and J 0 bases; nucleotides not matched to a gene: 8. The CDR3 length is 15 residues. Germline values: CDR1 KGHSH, CDR2 LQKENI. The CDR3 protein is CASSRTSAYSYEQYF. DNA for the CDR3: TGTGCCAGCTCCAGAACTAGCGCATACTCCTACGAGCAGTACTTC.

This clone was counted between two and nine times. The chain couples TRBV28 to TRBJ1-1, with no clear D. Germline CDR1 reads MDHEN; CDR2 reads SYDVKM. The V and J ends lost 2 bases and 5 bases respectively, with 9 bases between them. The CDR3 is 13 amino acids. In DNA, the CDR3 is TGTGCCAGCAGTTTAATGGGAGTAACTGAAGCTTTCTTT. Protein: CASSLMGVTEAFF.